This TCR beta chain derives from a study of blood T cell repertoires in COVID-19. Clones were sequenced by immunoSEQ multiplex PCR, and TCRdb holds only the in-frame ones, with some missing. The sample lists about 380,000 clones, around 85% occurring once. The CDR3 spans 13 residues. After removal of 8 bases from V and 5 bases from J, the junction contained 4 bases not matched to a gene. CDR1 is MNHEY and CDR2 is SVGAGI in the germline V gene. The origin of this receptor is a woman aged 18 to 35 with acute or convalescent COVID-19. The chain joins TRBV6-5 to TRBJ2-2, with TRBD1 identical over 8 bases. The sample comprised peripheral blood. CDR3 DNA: TGTGCCAGCCGACGACAGGGGACCGGGGAGCTGTTTTTT. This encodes CASRRQGTGELFF.